This T cell receptor (beta chain) was retrieved from a study of PD-1 blockade in classical Hodgkin lymphoma. Study-level points and caveats: When nivolumab was started under 1 year after ASCT, patients were excluded. What drove the repertoire differences, possibly disease activity or prior therapy, has not been defined. Complete responders showed a baseline diversity that resembled the diversity of newly diagnosed patients.

Regarding this clone: Antigen: not known.

After removal of 0 bases from V and 2 bases from J, the junction contained 3 bases not matched to a gene. Germline CDR1 SGHRS, CDR2 YFSETQ. The CDR3 has 17 amino acids. Clones were read by immunoSEQ multiplex PCR, and TCRdb kept only the in-frame ones, dropping some. The data hold 40,000 to 50,000 clones, with over 60% observed a single time. The patients all showed relapse after autologous stem cell transplantation, while their brentuximab vedotin exposure varied. Under best response, outcomes were complete response, partial response or progressive disease. The receptor was derived from a human donor with classical Hodgkin lymphoma. The chain carries TRBV5-1 and TRBJ2-6; 9 bases align to TRBD1. Source: peripheral blood mononuclear cells (PBMCs), taken at baseline. CDR3 DNA sequence: TGCGCCAGCAGCTTGGTACAGGGGGCGCCTGGGGCCAACGTCCTGACTTTC. Protein: CASSLVQGAPGANVLTF.